This TCR beta chain was retrieved from a study of T cell responses to AZD1222 COVID-19 vaccine (dated by TCRdb to about 2021). Background on the whole study: A total of over 230 trial participants underwent TCR sequencing, of whom some 200 had received two doses of AZD1222 and 26 had received two doses of the MenACWY control vaccine. Trial participants were enrolled by age into subgroups of 18-55, 56-69 and 70-plus years, and around 140, 26 and 57 TCR-sequenced participants, respectively, were included in these subgroups. Broad study findings and their caveats: The vaccine-associated CD4 TCRs covered the entire spike protein, and the dominant responses fell in regions 160-218 and 743-854. After two AZD1222 doses, spike-specific TCR breadth and depth were significantly higher than at day 0 and than in MenACWY recipients. Conclusions about previously exposed vaccinees were limited because only 5 or 6 AZD1222 recipients were SARS-CoV-2 seropositive at baseline. Most participants were white British and females outnumbered males, and the authors suggested that clonal diversity may have been underestimated. Reportedly, almost half of the unique spike-specific TCRs recognized epitopes lying outside the regions that are mutated in the B.1.351 and B.1.1.7 variants. Because no samples from the day 14 peak response were available, repertoires could be characterized only after the peak T cell response. In the small 56-69-year group, the increase in depth fell short of significance, most likely because of low power.

Explained via the paper, the time point label denotes: about 28 days (+/-7) after the second vaccine dose. Because spike-specific TCR depth and breadth did not differ between the two schedules, AZD1222 recipients who got a second dose at roughly 4 weeks were pooled with those who got a second dose at roughly 12 weeks. Vaccinee samples came from UK trials COV001 and COV002, including a single-blind randomized controlled phase 2/3 trial of AZD1222 (ChAdOx1 nCoV-19) in healthy adults. For TCRbeta chain sequencing, PBMC samples were collected from trial participants at day 0 and at day 28 after the second dose. The CDR3 regions of human TCRbeta chains were analyzed by immunosequencing. Under the source paper's analysis protocol: Repertoire TCRs were checked for matches against a reference library of SARS-CoV-2-specific TCRs that had been generated using the MIRA antigen-specificity platform. Breadth meant the fraction of unique TCRs that were SARS-CoV-2-associated, whereas depth meant the fraction of total T cells that were SARS-CoV-2-associated. Each spike-specific TCR was assigned to its reactive spike region and to a CD4 or CD8 class using the MIRA data. Log10-transformed breadth and depth values were compared by one-way ANOVA with Sidak's multiple comparisons tests. TCRdb took this table from immuneACCESS and kept in-frame rearrangements with V and J called. Such tables lack part of the clones; where checked against another copy, unresolved V genes explain under half of the gap, and the rest is unexplained. The V and J calls and clone size are taken from that table; D and trimming were inferred from the DNA. For this sample there are some 180,000 clones; about 90% appear just once. The ten top clones hold roughly 2% of the sample.

Comments on this clone: The specificity of this receptor is unknown. Base qualities are not at hand, and no much larger clone is one base apart.

The sequence derives from an adult who received the AZD1222 COVID-19 vaccine. The specimen comprised peripheral blood, sampled 28 days after the second AZD1222 dose.

The nucleotide sequence is given as TGTGCCAGCAGCTCGGGACGGTTCGGCGAGCAGTACTTC. Its amino acids are CASSSGRFGEQYF. Recombination joined TRBV7-9 with TRBJ2-7; the D segment might be TRBD1 or TRBD2, since each matches 5 bases. Including cysteine and phenylalanine, the CDR3 has 13 amino acids. The retained sequence is limited to the CDR3, 39 bases, with the frame set at the first base. V gives up 4 bases and J gives up 6 bases, and the segment between their germline ends measures 13 bases. CDR1 is given as SEHNR and CDR2 as FQNEAQ, both from the germline V gene (reference sequence).